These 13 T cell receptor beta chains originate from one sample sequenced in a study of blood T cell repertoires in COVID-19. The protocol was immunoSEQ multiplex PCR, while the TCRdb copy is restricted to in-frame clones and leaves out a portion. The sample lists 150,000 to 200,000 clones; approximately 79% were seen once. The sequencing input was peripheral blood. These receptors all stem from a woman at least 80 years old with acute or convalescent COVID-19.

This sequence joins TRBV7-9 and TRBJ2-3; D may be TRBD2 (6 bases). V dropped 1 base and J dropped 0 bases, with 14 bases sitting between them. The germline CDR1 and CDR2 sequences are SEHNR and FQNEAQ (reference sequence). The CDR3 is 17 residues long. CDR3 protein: CASSLELAAVSTDTQYF. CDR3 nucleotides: TGTGCCAGCAGCTTAGAACTAGCAGCTGTTAGCACAGATACGCAGTATTTT.

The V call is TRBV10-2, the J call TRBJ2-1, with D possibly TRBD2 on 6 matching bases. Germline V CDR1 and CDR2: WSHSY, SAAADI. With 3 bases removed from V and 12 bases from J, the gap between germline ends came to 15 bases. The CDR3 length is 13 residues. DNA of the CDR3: TGCGCCAGCAGTGAAATCCCGGGAGTTCCGCAGTTCTTC. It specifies CASSEIPGVPQFF.

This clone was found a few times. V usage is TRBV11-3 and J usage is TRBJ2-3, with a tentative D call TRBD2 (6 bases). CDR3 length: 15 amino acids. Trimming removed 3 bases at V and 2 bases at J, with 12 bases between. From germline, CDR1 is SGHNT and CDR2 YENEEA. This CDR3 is CASSFGTSNTDTQYF. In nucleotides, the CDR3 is TGTGCCAGCAGCTTCGGTACTAGCAACACAGATACGCAGTATTTT.

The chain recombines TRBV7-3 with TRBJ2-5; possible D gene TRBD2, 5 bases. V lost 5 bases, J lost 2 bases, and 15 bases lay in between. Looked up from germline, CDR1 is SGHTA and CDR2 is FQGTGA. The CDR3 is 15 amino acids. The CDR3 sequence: CASSPGGDSQETQYF. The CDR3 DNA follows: TGTGCCAGCAGCCCCGGAGGAGACTCGCAAGAGACCCAGTACTTC.

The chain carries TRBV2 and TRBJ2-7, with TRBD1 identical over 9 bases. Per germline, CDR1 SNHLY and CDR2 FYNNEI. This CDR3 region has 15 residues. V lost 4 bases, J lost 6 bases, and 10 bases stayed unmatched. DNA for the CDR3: TGTGCCAGCAGTGCAACAGGGGGCGTTGGATCCGAGCAGTACTTC. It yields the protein CASSATGGVGSEQYF.

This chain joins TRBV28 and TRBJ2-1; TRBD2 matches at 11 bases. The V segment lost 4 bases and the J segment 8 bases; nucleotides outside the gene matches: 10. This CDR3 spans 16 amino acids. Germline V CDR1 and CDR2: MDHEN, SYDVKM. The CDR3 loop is CASSSPTSGNPYEQFF. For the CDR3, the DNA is TGTGCCAGCAGTTCCCCGACTAGCGGGAACCCCTATGAGCAGTTCTTC.

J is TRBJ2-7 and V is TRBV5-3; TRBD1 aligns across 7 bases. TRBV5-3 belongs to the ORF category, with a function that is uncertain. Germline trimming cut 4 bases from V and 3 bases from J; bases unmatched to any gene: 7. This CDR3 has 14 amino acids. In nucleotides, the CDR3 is TGTGCCAGAAGCCCACCGGACAGGCACTACGAGCAGTACTTC. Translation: CARSPPDRHYEQYF.

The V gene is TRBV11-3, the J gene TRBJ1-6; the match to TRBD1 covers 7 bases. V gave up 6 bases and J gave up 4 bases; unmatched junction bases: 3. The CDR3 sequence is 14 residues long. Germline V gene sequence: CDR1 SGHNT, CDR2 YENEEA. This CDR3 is CASSRQGYNSPLHF. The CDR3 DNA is TGTGCCAGCAGTCGACAGGGATATAATTCACCCCTCCACTTT. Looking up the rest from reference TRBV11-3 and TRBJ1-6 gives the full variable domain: EAGVVQSPRYKIIEKKQPVAFWCNPISGHNTLYWYLQNLGQGPELLIRYENEEAVDDSQLPKDRFSAERLKGVDSTLKIQPAELGDSAVYLCASSRQGYNSPLHFGNGTRLTVT.

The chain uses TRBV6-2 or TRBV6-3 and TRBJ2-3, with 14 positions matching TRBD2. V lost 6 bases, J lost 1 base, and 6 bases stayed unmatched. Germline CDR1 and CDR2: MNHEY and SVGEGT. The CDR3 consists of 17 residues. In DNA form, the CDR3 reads TGTGCCAGCAGCTTCGGGACTAGCGGGGGACGCACAGATACGCAGTATTTT. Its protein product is CASSFGTSGGRTDTQYF.

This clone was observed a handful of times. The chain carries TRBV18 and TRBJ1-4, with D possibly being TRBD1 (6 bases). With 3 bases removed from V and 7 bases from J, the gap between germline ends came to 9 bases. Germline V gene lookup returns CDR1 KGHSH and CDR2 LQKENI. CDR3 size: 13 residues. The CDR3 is CASSPGASEKLFF. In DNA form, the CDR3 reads TGTGCCAGCTCACCGGGGGCGAGTGAAAAACTGTTTTTT.

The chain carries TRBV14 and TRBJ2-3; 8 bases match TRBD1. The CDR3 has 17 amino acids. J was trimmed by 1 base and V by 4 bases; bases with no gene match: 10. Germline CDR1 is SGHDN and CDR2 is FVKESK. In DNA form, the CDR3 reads TGTGCCAGCAGCCCCCATCGGGGACAGGCTCGCACAGATACGCAGTATTTT. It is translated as CASSPHRGQARTDTQYF.

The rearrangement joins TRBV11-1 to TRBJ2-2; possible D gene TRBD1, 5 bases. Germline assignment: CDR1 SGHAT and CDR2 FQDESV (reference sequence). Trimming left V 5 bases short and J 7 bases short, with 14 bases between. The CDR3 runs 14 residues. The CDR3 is CASSPQGISGELFF. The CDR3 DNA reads TGTGCCAGCAGCCCGCAGGGTATCAGCGGGGAGCTGTTTTTT.

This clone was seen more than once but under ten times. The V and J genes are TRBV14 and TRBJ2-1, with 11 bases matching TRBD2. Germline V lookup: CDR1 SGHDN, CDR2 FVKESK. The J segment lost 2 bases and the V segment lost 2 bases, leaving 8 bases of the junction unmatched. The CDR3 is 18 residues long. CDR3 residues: CASSQSLLAGVPYNEQFF. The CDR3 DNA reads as TGTGCCAGCAGCCAATCGCTACTAGCGGGGGTCCCCTACAATGAGCAGTTCTTC.